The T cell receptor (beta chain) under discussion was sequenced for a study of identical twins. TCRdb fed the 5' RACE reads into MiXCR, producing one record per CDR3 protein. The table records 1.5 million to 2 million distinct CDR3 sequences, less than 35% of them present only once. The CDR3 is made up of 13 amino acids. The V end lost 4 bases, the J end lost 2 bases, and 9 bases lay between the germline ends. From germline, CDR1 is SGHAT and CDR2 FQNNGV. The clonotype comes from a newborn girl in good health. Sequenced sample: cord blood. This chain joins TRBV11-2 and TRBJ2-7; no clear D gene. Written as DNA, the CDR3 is TGTGCCAGCAGCTCTCTCTTAACCTACGAGCAGTACTTC. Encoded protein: CASSSLLTYEQYF.